This T cell receptor beta chain originates from a study of early T cells in non-severe SARS-CoV-2 infection. Germline CDR1 and CDR2: SGHTA and FQGNSA. V was clipped by 0 bases and J by 10 bases, with 15 bases between them. This CDR3 has 14 residues. TCRdb reprocessed the 5' RACE reads via MiXCR and lists one record per CDR3 protein. The profile covers some 71,000 distinct CDR3 sequences, with 10% to 12% appearing a single time and 5.7% taken by the ten largest. This sample comprised whole blood, obtained at baseline. V and J are TRBV7-2 and TRBJ1-1; tentative D call: TRBD1 (5 bases). The receptor was derived from an adult who was a healthcare worker with PCR-confirmed SARS-CoV-2 infection or an uninfected control (not recorded which). CDR3 sequence: CASSLAPGPIGAFF. In nucleotides, the CDR3 is TGTGCCAGCAGCTTAGCGCCGGGACCCATCGGAGCTTTCTTT.